This TCR beta chain was identified during a study of OX40 agonist ivuxolimab in advanced cancers. About the study as a whole: Ivuxolimab, which targeted the costimulatory receptor OX40 (CD134), was an agonistic, fully human IgG2 monoclonal antibody. Intravenous ivuxolimab was administered to patients every 2 weeks at six dose levels: 0.01, 0.1, 0.3, 1.5, 3 and 10 mg/kg. Among the 52 dose-escalation patients, around 19 had hepatocellular carcinoma, roughly 15 melanoma, 9 renal cell carcinoma and 9 head and neck cancer. In the dose-escalation cohort, 82.7% of patients were male, and the mean age was roughly 60 years, with a range of 23 to 79. Prior anti-PD-1, anti-PD-L1 or anti-CTLA-4 therapy was permitted, and 40% of dose-escalation patients had received checkpoint inhibitors. Partial responses occurred in three dose-escalation patients: two with cutaneous melanoma and one with hepatocellular carcinoma. Peripheral TCRbeta sequencing was intended to test whether TCR sequence diversity was altered and clonal T-cell expansion was caused by ivuxolimab. The paper covers the monotherapy dose-escalation part of the phase I ivuxolimab trial, which included N ≈ 54 patients.

In regard to this clone: Its specific antigen is unknown. Per-nucleotide qualities are absent, and no much larger clonotype sits a single base away.

Results and caveats for the whole study, not just this receptor: Antigen specificity was not determined for the clonally expanded peripheral T cells. At doses from 0.1 to 3.0 mg/kg, clonal expansion was seen in both CD4+ and CD8+ blood T cells between baseline and week 6. After ivuxolimab, more expanded clones were found on average in CD8+ T cells than in CD4+ T cells. In the 0.1-3.0 mg/kg groups, partial responders had among the lowest normalized peripheral clonal expansion, particularly in CD8+ T cells. Low levels of normalized T-cell clonal expansion were also seen in some patients who did not respond.

Patients with autoimmune disease history or receiving systemic immunosuppression were excluded from the trial. In every dose cohort, peripheral blood was drawn for TCR sequencing at baseline, cycle 4 day 1, and cycle 7 day 1. Samples came from an open-label, multicenter, first-in-human phase I dose-escalation trial of ivuxolimab. Adults with locally advanced or metastatic melanoma, renal cell carcinoma, hepatocellular carcinoma or head and neck squamous cell carcinoma were enrolled in the trial. Before TCR sequencing, CD4+ T cells and CD8+ T cells were sorted from peripheral blood as separate populations. Deletion took 3 bases off V and 1 base off J, with a span of 16 bases between the germline ends. Sequences SGHTS (CDR1) and YDEGEE (CDR2) are obtained from the germline V gene. CDR3 length: 16 amino acids, cysteine to phenylalanine. Only the CDR3 region is kept as DNA, spanning 48 bases read in frame from base 1.

Genomic DNA was isolated from the sorted cells so that the TCRbeta CDR3 region could be sequenced. TCRbeta CDR3 regions were sequenced using the immunoSEQ Assay. Sourced from immuneACCESS, this table was stored by TCRdb with only in-frame sequences that have V and J called. A share of the clones is absent; for the studies checked, an unresolved V gene accounts for under half, and the remainder has no known explanation. For this sample the table gives more than 45,000 clones, of which 92% were detected only once. The top ten clonotypes cover approximately 6.8% of the sample. This sequence was found in an adult with an advanced solid tumor such as melanoma, head and neck, liver or kidney cancer. In this chain, TRBV5-8 is recombined with TRBJ1-1; tentative D gene TRBD1, with 5 bases matching. The source was CD4+ or CD8+ T cells sorted from blood, collected in a trial of the OX40 agonist ivuxolimab. The CDR3 amino acid sequence is: CASSSGLLTENTEAFF. The DNA is as follows: TGTGCCAGCAGCTCGGGCCTCTTGACAGAGAACACTGAAGCTTTCTTT.